Presented here are 9 T cell receptor beta chains from one specimen sequenced in a study of T cells in Graves' hyperthyroidism and ophthalmopathy. Template material for amplifying TCR beta CDR3 regions consisted of RNA transcripts. Initially, a first-round RT-PCR of the TCR CDR3 employed the HTBI primer set. Using its own MiXCR run on the multiplex PCR reads, TCRdb lists one record per CDR3 protein. The sample holds about 520,000 distinct CDR3 sequences, approximately 25% seen once. Material: blood. Receptors were obtained from a woman aged 25 to 39 with Graves' ophthalmopathy.

J is TRBJ1-1 and V is TRBV19, with D maybe TRBD1 (6 bases). CDR1 and CDR2 from the germline V gene are LNHDA and SQIVND (reference sequence). The V end was cut by 3 bases, the J end by 13 bases, with 18 bases between. The CDR3 is 13 amino acids. The CDR3 sequence: CASSIPTGTKFFF. Here the CDR3 DNA reads TGTGCCAGTAGTATCCCCACCGGGACAAAATTTTTCTTT. Drawing the rest from reference TRBV19 and TRBJ1-1, the complete variable domain is DGGITQSPKYLFRKEGQNVTLSCEQNLNHDAMYWYRQDPGQGLRLIYYSQIVNDFQKGDIAEGYSVSREKKESFPLTVTSAQKNPTAFYLCASSIPTGTKFFFGQGTRLTVV.

This clonotype appeared many times. The gene calls are TRBV6-4 and TRBJ1-1; 11 bases fit TRBD1. Per the germline V gene, CDR1 is MRHNA and CDR2 is SNTAGT. Trimming removed 5 bases from V and 0 bases from J; junction bases left unmatched: 11. The CDR3 length is 18 residues. CDR3 nucleotide sequence: TGTGCCAGCAGTCACGGCGCGAGGACAGGGGGCATGAACACTGAAGCTTTCTTT. As protein: CASSHGARTGGMNTEAFF.

This clonotype was counted ten times or more. The chain couples TRBV28 to TRBJ1-2; unclear D gene. The CDR3 sequence is 12 residues long. The ends were cut back, 5 bases at V and 1 base at J, with 5 bases in the middle. The V gene's germline CDR1 is MDHEN and CDR2 SYDVKM. DNA for the CDR3: TGTGCCAGCAGTGGGCATAACTATGGCTACACCTTC. Its translation is CASSGHNYGYTF.

This clonotype was seen repeatedly, ten times or more. The chain employs TRBV6-1 and TRBJ2-5; no definite D call. Deletions cut 3 bases from V and 2 bases from J, with 13 bases between. Per the germline V gene, CDR1 is MNHNS and CDR2 is SASEGT. This CDR3 comprises 15 residues. CDR3 amino acids: CASSDQPRVQETQYF. The DNA for the CDR3 is TGTGCCAGCAGTGACCAGCCCCGGGTACAAGAGACCCAGTACTTC.

CDR3 in DNA: TGCAGTGCTCTCGGGCCGGCGAACACTGAAGCTTTCTTT. It translates to CSALGPANTEAFF. This chain uses TRBV20-1 with TRBJ1-1, with D unresolved. V dropped 5 bases and J dropped 1 base, with 11 bases sitting between them. This CDR3 contains 13 residues. Germline V gene lookup returns CDR1 DFQATT and CDR2 SNEGSKA (reference sequence).

This clonotype has a count of ten or more. The rearrangement uses TRBV9 and TRBJ1-5; D not resolved. V lost 3 bases and J lost 4, with 8 bases in between. Germline-derived CDR1 and CDR2 are SGDLS and YYNGEE. The CDR3 is made up of 13 amino acids. This chain's CDR3 is CASSESPNQPQHF. CDR3 in DNA: TGTGCCAGCAGCGAATCGCCGAATCAGCCCCAGCATTTT.

The chain has TRBV12-3 or TRBV12-4 and TRBJ2-7; a possible D gene is TRBD1 (6 bases). The CDR3 sequence is 13 residues long. Trimming cost V 6 bases and J 4 bases, with 13 bases left between them. CDR3 residues: CASSGGQIYEQYF. The DNA of the CDR3 is TGTGCCAGCAGCGGTGGACAGATATACGAGCAGTACTTC.

Many counts were recorded for this clonotype. The chain uses TRBV6-2 or TRBV6-3 and TRBJ1-1, with 7 bases aligning to TRBD1. CDR3 length equals 14 residues. The V gene's germline CDR1 is MNHEY and CDR2 SVGEGT. Trimming removed 6 bases from V and 7 bases from J; junction bases left unmatched: 11. CDR3 DNA sequence: TGTGCCAGCAGCAAGATTGACAGGGTTTTTGAAGCTTTCTTT. As protein: CASSKIDRVFEAFF.

This clonotype has at least ten counts. The chain links TRBV30 to TRBJ1-2; D perhaps matches TRBD1 (5 bases). V lost 2 bases to trimming and J lost 4 bases, with 8 bases between them. This CDR3 spans 12 amino acids. Germline V gene lookup returns CDR1 GTSNPN and CDR2 SVGIG (reference sequence). The CDR3 protein is CAWSQGSYGYTF. CDR3 DNA sequence: TGTGCCTGGAGTCAGGGTTCCTATGGCTACACCTTC.